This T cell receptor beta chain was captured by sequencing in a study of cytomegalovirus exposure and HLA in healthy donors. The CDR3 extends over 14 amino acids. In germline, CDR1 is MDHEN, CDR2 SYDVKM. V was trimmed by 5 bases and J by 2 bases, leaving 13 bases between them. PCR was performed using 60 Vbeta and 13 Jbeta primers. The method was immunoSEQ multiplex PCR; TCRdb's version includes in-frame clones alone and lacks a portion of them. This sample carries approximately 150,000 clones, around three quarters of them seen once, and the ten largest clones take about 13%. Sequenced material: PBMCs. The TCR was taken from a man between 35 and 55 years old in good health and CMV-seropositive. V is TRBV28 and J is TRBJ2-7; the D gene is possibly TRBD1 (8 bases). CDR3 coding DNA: TGTGCCAGCAGTCCAGCGGGACAGGCCTACGAGCAGTACTTC. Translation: CASSPAGQAYEQYF.